This passage covers 20 T cell receptor beta chains from one sample sequenced in a study of blood T cell repertoires in COVID-19. Clones were sequenced by immunoSEQ multiplex PCR, and TCRdb holds only the in-frame ones, with some missing. Counted here are some 350,000 clones, around four fifths occurring once; the ten biggest clones make up around 3%. Sequencing was carried out using peripheral blood. The receptors derive from a man younger than 40 with active or convalescent COVID-19.

The V call is TRBV9, the J call TRBJ1-2; weak D call: TRBD1 (6 bases). The CDR3 is made up of 15 amino acids. Germline values: CDR1 SGDLS, CDR2 YYNGEE. With 3 bases removed from V and 8 bases from J, the gap between germline ends came to 20 bases. CDR3 sequence reads: CASSARWEGVGGYTF. The CDR3 DNA is TGTGCCAGCAGCGCACGATGGGAGGGGGTAGGGGGCTACACCTTC.

This chain connects TRBV5-6 to TRBJ1-2; 12 bases agree with TRBD1. CDR3 length equals 15 residues. V trimming: 3 bases; J trimming: 8 bases; junction bases outside the gene matches: 8. Per the germline V gene, CDR1 is SGHDT and CDR2 is YYEEEE. This CDR3 reads CASSWGTGGGEGYTF. CDR3 bases: TGTGCCAGCAGCTGGGGGACAGGGGGCGGAGAAGGCTACACCTTC.

This clone has only a few counts. This sequence joins TRBV11-2 and TRBJ2-3, with a possible D match to TRBD1 (7 bases). V was cut by 6 bases and J by 5 bases, with 15 bases left in between. This CDR3 has 14 amino acids. Germline V lookup: CDR1 SGHAT, CDR2 FQNNGV. This chain's CDR3 is CASSLRGVLDTQYF. The CDR3 region has the DNA TGTGCCAGCAGTCTCAGGGGGGTTTTAGATACGCAGTATTTT. The complete variable domain, with remaining parts taken from reference TRBV11-2 and TRBJ2-3, reads EAGVAQSPRYKIIEKRQSVAFWCNPISGHATLYWYQQILGQGPKLLIQFQNNGVVDDSQLPKDRFSAERLKGVDSTLKIQPAKLEDSAVYLCASSLRGVLDTQYFGPGTRLTVL.

The chain combines TRBV7-9 with TRBJ1-5, with D tentatively TRBD1 (5 bases). Germline-derived CDR1 and CDR2 are SEHNR and FQNEAQ (reference sequence). The V and J ends lost 6 bases and 3 bases respectively, with 12 bases between them. The CDR3 covers 14 residues. The CDR3 protein is CASSFPGLNQPQHF. CDR3 bases: TGTGCCAGCAGTTTCCCAGGGCTCAATCAGCCCCAGCATTTT.

J is TRBJ1-1 and V is TRBV12-5; 8 bases are shared with TRBD1. Trimming removed 7 bases from V and 7 bases from J; junction bases left unmatched: 5. The CDR3 length is 12 residues. The germline V gene encodes CDR1 LGHNT and CDR2 FRNRAP. The CDR3 DNA is TGTGCTAGTGCTCAGGGGGCCGGTGAAGCTTTCTTT. It is translated as CASAQGAGEAFF.

In nucleotides, the CDR3 is TGTGCCAGCAGCGTAAGGAGCGGGAGATCCTACGAGCAGTACTTC. This translates into CASSVRSGRSYEQYF. The genes are TRBV9 and TRBJ2-7; 8 positions agree with TRBD2. V lost 1 base, J lost 1 base, and 4 bases stayed unmatched. The CDR3 runs 15 residues. CDR1 SGDLS and CDR2 YYNGEE come from the germline V gene.

The genes are TRBV7-9 and TRBJ2-7, with D perhaps TRBD2 (6 bases). V was trimmed by 7 bases and J by 1 base, leaving 11 bases between them. The CDR3 totals 13 residues. Germline lookup yields CDR1 SEHNR and CDR2 FQNEAQ (reference sequence). The CDR3 region is CASTGGKSYEQYF. The DNA for the CDR3 is TGTGCCAGCACCGGAGGGAAGTCCTACGAGCAGTACTTC.

This chain connects TRBV12-5 to TRBJ2-5, with a tentative D call TRBD1 (6 bases). V was shortened by 0 bases and J by 6 bases, with 17 bases between the two germline ends. This CDR3 contains 16 residues. The germline V gene encodes CDR1 LGHNT and CDR2 FRNRAP. The CDR3 sequence is CASGLVYRDTRKTQYF. As DNA, the CDR3 is TGTGCTAGTGGTTTGGTCTACCGGGACACCAGAAAGACCCAGTACTTC.

This chain connects TRBV10-1 to TRBJ2-3; 7 bases align to TRBD2. With V trimmed by 1 base and J by 2 bases, 9 bases remained unmatched. The CDR3 consists of 17 residues. The V gene's germline CDR1 is WNHNN and CDR2 SYGVQD (reference sequence). Here the CDR3 DNA reads TGCGCCAGCAGTGAGTGGCTAGCGGAGACGATCACAGATACGCAGTATTTT. Protein sequence: CASSEWLAETITDTQYF.

The rearrangement links TRBV7-9 to TRBJ2-5; 7 bases agree with TRBD1. This CDR3 has 15 amino acids. J gave up 2 bases and V 5 bases, and 8 bases lay outside the gene matches. The germline CDR1 and CDR2 sequences are SEHNR and FQNEAQ (reference sequence). The CDR3 region has the DNA TGTGCCAGCAGCGAACAGGGGATCGGGCAAGAGACCCAGTACTTC. It is translated as CASSEQGIGQETQYF.

The J gene is TRBJ2-1, the V gene TRBV19; maybe TRBD1 (5 bases). This CDR3 is built from 16 residues. The germline V gene has CDR1 LNHDA and CDR2 SQIVND (reference sequence). The germline V and J ends were trimmed by 4 bases and 4 bases, with 17 bases remaining between them. This chain's CDR3 is CASSTLTRPGYNEQFF. For the CDR3, the DNA is TGTGCCAGTAGTACCCTGACACGACCAGGGTACAATGAGCAGTTCTTC. The full variable domain, with the rest looked up from reference TRBV19 and TRBJ2-1, is DGGITQSPKYLFRKEGQNVTLSCEQNLNHDAMYWYRQDPGQGLRLIYYSQIVNDFQKGDIAEGYSVSREKKESFPLTVTSAQKNPTAFYLCASSTLTRPGYNEQFFGPGTRLTVL.

This clone was counted only a few times. The rearrangement links TRBV3-1 (or the pseudogene TRBV3-2) to TRBJ2-3; 7 bases agree with TRBD2. CDR1 is LGHDT, CDR2 YNNKEL, per germline (reference sequence). Trimming removed 7 bases from V and 2 bases from J; junction bases left unmatched: 6. The CDR3 sequence is 14 residues long. CDR3 region: CASTGLADTDTQYF. The CDR3 region has the DNA TGTGCCAGCACGGGGCTAGCGGACACAGATACGCAGTATTTT.

The chain recombines TRBV2 with TRBJ2-3; D is unresolved. The CDR3 has 16 amino acids. V dropped 7 bases and J dropped 2 bases, with 19 bases sitting between them. The germline CDR1 and CDR2 sequences are SNHLY and FYNNEI. CDR3 amino acids: CASTELLRLVTDTQYF. CDR3 in DNA: TGTGCCAGCACCGAACTTCTACGCCTGGTCACAGATACGCAGTATTTT.

The chain combines TRBV4-1 with TRBJ1-5; the D is unclear. The V end was cut by 0 bases, the J end by 5 bases, with 14 bases between. CDR3 length equals 16 residues. Germline V gives CDR1 MGHRA, CDR2 YSYEKL. The CDR3 here is CASSQDQVSTHQPQHF. Written as DNA, the CDR3 is TGCGCCAGCAGCCAAGATCAGGTCAGTACTCATCAGCCCCAGCATTTT.

The rearrangement joins TRBV21-1 to TRBJ2-1; the table names TRBD2, a call not compared with the DNA. TRBV21-1 is classified as a pseudogene. CDR3 length: 13 residues. CDR3 region: CASSINLVLAWFF. In DNA, the CDR3 is TGTGCCAGCAGCATTAACCTTGTACTAGCGTGGTTCTTC.

The rearrangement uses TRBV5-6 and TRBJ1-2; D unresolved. The length of the CDR3 is 12 residues. V lost 7 bases and J 2 bases, leaving 9 bases between the germline ends. Germline assignment: CDR1 SGHDT and CDR2 YYEEEE. This CDR3 is CASSTANYGYTF. The CDR3 nucleotides are TGTGCCAGCTCCACAGCAAACTATGGCTACACCTTC.

The chain uses TRBV7-2 and TRBJ1-1; weak D call: TRBD1 (5 bases). Trimming shortened V by 5 bases and J by 7 bases, and 20 bases separated the two germline ends. This CDR3 comprises 15 residues. Germline loops: CDR1 SGHTA, CDR2 FQGNSA. DNA of the CDR3: TGTGCCAGCAGCCCCGAACAGGACCCGTGGGTTGAAGCTTTCTTT. Translated, it gives CASSPEQDPWVEAFF.

This chain joins TRBV2 and TRBJ2-1, with 8 positions matching TRBD2. Germline CDR1 is SNHLY and CDR2 is FYNNEI. V shed 0 bases and J 3 bases; nucleotides not matched to a gene: 1. The CDR3 length is 15 residues. CDR3 sequence: CASSEAREVYNEQFF. The CDR3 bases are TGTGCCAGCAGTGAAGCGCGGGAGGTCTACAATGAGCAGTTCTTC.

The genes are TRBV12-5 and TRBJ1-1; 7 bases are shared with TRBD1. Germline assignment: CDR1 LGHNT and CDR2 FRNRAP. Trimming at V came to 7 bases and at J to 2 bases, leaving 7 bases not matched to a gene. This CDR3 region has 14 residues. The CDR3 DNA is TGTGCTAGTGCCCCCGGGACAGATAACACTGAAGCTTTCTTT. It codes for CASAPGTDNTEAFF.

The chain has TRBV2 and TRBJ2-7, with 8 bases identical to TRBD1. The CDR3 covers 15 residues. The ends lost 5 bases at V and 4 bases at J; junction bases unmatched: 10. CDR1 and CDR2 (germline): SNHLY, FYNNEI. The CDR3 nucleotides are TGTGCCAGCAGTCAGGGACAGGTAGGGGGTTACGAGCAGTACTTC. Translating gives CASSQGQVGGYEQYF. Drawing the rest from reference TRBV2 and TRBJ2-7, the complete variable domain is EPEVTQTPSHQVTQMGQEVILRCVPISNHLYFYWYRQILGQKVEFLVSFYNNEISEKSEIFDDQFSVERPDGSNFTLKIRSTKLEDSAMYFCASSQGQVGGYEQYFGPGTRLTVT.